These T cell receptor beta chains were read from a single sample in a study of blood T cell repertoires in COVID-19. The table came from immunoSEQ multiplex PCR; TCRdb's copy has only in-frame clones and leaves some out. The sample contains fewer than 250,000 clones, roughly nine tenths of which appear only once. Material for sequencing was peripheral blood. These receptors all stem from a man aged 30 to 39 with acute or convalescent COVID-19. Both conserved end residues are part of each CDR3. D genes are given only for firm matches. Expanded clones get a size class; other rows say once, few or many, or leave the size out.

J gene | V gene | D gene | clone size | CDR3 DNA | CDR3 protein
TRBJ2-4 | TRBV27 | TRBD1 | - | TGTGCCAGCAGTTCCGTCACAGGGGGCAACAACATTCAGTACTTC | CASSSVTGGNNIQYF
TRBJ1-2 | TRBV20-1 | - | - | TGCAGTGCGAGACTCGGAGAGGGCTACACCTTC | CSARLGEGYTF
TRBJ1-3 | TRBV28 | TRBD1 | - | TGTGCCAGCACCCCCGACAGGGGAGCGTACACCATATATTTT | CASTPDRGAYTIYF
TRBJ2-3 | TRBV7-3 | - | - | TGTGCCAGCAGCTTAACGGGGCCAGATACGCAGTATTTT | CASSLTGPDTQYF
TRBJ1-4 | TRBV7-6 | TRBD1 | - | TGTGCCAGCAGCCCACCAGGGACAGGTCTTTCGGAAAAACTGTTTTTT | CASSPPGTGLSEKLFF
TRBJ1-2 | TRBV3-1/TRBV3-2 | TRBD1 | - | TGTGCCAGCAGCTTGGGACAGACTATATATGGCTACACCTTC | CASSLGQTIYGYTF
TRBJ2-1 | TRBV7-9 | - | few | TGTGCCAGCAGCTTAACAGTGGGGCACAGCTCCTACAATGAGCAGTTCTTC | CASSLTVGHSSYNEQFF
TRBJ2-6 | TRBV28 | - | - | TGTGCCAGCCGGGAATCTGGGGCCAACGTCCTGACTTTC | CASRESGANVLTF
TRBJ2-3 | TRBV9 | TRBD2 | - | TGTGCCAGCAGCGGAAGCGGGACCCAAATTAGCACAGATACGCAGTATTTT | CASSGSGTQISTDTQYF
TRBJ1-1 | TRBV28 | - | - | - | CASSSSVPQQAFF
TRBJ2-7 | TRBV7-2 | - | - | TGTGCCAGCAGCCCCTTATTGGGGGGTCAGGACTACGAGCAGTACTTC | CASSPLLGGQDYEQYF
TRBJ1-6 | TRBV19 | TRBD1 | - | TGTGCCAGTAGTATCCAGACAGGGAGAAATTCACCCCTCCACTTT | CASSIQTGRNSPLHF
TRBJ2-1 | TRBV27 | TRBD1 | - | TGTGCCAGCAGTTTCCGGCCAGGGGGCGCCTACAATGAGCAGTTCTTC | CASSFRPGGAYNEQFF
TRBJ1-4 | TRBV5-1 | - | - | TGCGCCAGCAGCTTGGGTCAGGGATGGGAAAAACTGTTTTTT | CASSLGQGWEKLFF
TRBJ1-1 | TRBV10-3 | TRBD1 | once | TGTGCCATCTCAGGGACAGGGGGAGGATTGACTGAAGCTTTCTTT | CAISGTGGGLTEAFF
TRBJ2-2 | TRBV11-3 | TRBD2 | - | TGTGCCAGCAGCCCCTCAACGGGAGGGACAACCGGGGAGCTGTTTTTT | CASSPSTGGTTGELFF
TRBJ2-3 | TRBV5-1 | - | - | TGCGCCAGCAGCTTGGCCCTGAGCACAGATACGCAGTATTTT | CASSLALSTDTQYF
TRBJ1-1 | TRBV5-6 | - | - | TGTGCCAGCAGCTTCGGAGGGACGATGAGGACTGAAGCTTTCTTT | CASSFGGTMRTEAFF
TRBJ1-2 | TRBV5-1 | TRBD1 | - | TGCGCCAGCAGCTTGGCCTTGCACCGGACAGGGAATGGCTACACCTTC | CASSLALHRTGNGYTF
TRBJ1-4 | TRBV19 | - | - | TGTGCCAGTAGTCCCGGGGGGGGTTTTGGTGAAAAACTGTTTTTT | CASSPGGGFGEKLFF
TRBJ2-2 | TRBV5-1 | - | - | TGCGCCAGCAGCGCGCTGACCCAGGGGCGAAACACCGGGGAGCTGTTTTTT | CASSALTQGRNTGELFF
TRBJ1-1 | TRBV11-2 | - | - | TGTGCCAGCAGCCCACGACTGATCAACACTGAAGCTTTCTTT | CASSPRLINTEAFF
TRBJ2-1 | TRBV19 | TRBD1 | - | TGTGCCAGTAGTATAGGCCGGACAGGGGGCGATGAGCAGTTCTTC | CASSIGRTGGDEQFF
TRBJ2-5 | TRBV15 | - | - | TGTGCCACCAGCAGCGCCGGGAGACAAGAGACCCAGTACTTC | CATSSAGRQETQYF
TRBJ2-5 | TRBV23-1 | - | - | TGCGCCAGCAGTCAATCTCGGGCGGGTCCGGAGACCCAGTACTTC | CASSQSRAGPETQYF
TRBJ2-5 | TRBV5-6 | TRBD1 | - | TGTGCCAGCAGCTCGACAGGGAAAGAGACCCAGTACTTC | CASSSTGKETQYF
TRBJ2-7 | TRBV5-6 | - | - | TGTGCCAGCAGCTTAATCGGAGAGTCCTACGAGCAGTACTTC | CASSLIGESYEQYF
TRBJ2-3 | TRBV7-6 | - | - | TGTGCCAGCAGCTTAGCTTCAAGCACAGATACGCAGTATTTT | CASSLASSTDTQYF
TRBJ1-3 | TRBV5-1 | - | - | TGCGCCAGCAGCAGATTTCCGACAGCCTCTGGAAACACCATATATTTT | CASSRFPTASGNTIYF
TRBJ1-5 | TRBV24-1 | - | - | TGTGCCACCACGGGGAATCAGCCCCAGCATTTT | CATTGNQPQHF